The rows below give T cell receptor beta chains drawn from one sample of a study of T-cell memory formation after mild COVID-19. One entry per CDR3 protein results from TCRdb running MiXCR on the 5' RACE reads. The sample lists fewer than 700,000 distinct CDR3 sequences, approximately 18% occurring once. Sequencing was carried out using PBMCs or a T cell subset sorted from them (not recorded which). Receptors were obtained from an adult woman who had mild COVID-19 (a few samples of this study predate the infection). Cell type and time point are not known. Both conserved end residues are part of each CDR3. Fields, in order: J gene, V gene, D gene, clone size, CDR3 protein, CDR3 DNA. A D gene is named only where the DNA matches it firmly. The listing skips clone size in some rows; elsewhere it reads once, few, many or a size class.

J: TRBJ1-2; V: TRBV20-1; D: TRBD1; size: few; CDR3: CSARGGTGDYGYTF; DNA: TGCAGTGCTAGAGGGGGGACAGGGGACTATGGCTACACCTTC
J: TRBJ2-2; V: TRBV27; D: TRBD1; size: many; CDR3: CASSIVARGLGELFF; DNA: TGTGCCAGCAGTATTGTGGCCAGGGGGCTTGGGGAGCTGTTTTTT
J: TRBJ2-1; V: TRBV5-1; D: .; size: many; CDR3: CASSLSDNTYNEQFF; DNA: TGCGCCAGCAGCTTGTCGGACAACACCTACAATGAGCAGTTCTTC
J: TRBJ1-5; V: TRBV4-1; D: .; size: few; CDR3: CASSPGHLNQPQHF; DNA: TGCGCCAGCAGCCCGGGACATTTGAATCAGCCCCAGCATTTT
J: TRBJ2-1; V: TRBV3-1; D: .; size: few; CDR3: CASSPMGGPVWNEQFF; DNA: TGTGCCAGCAGCCCCATGGGGGGGCCGGTTTGGAATGAGCAGTTCTTC
J: TRBJ2-7; V: TRBV7-9; D: .; size: few; CDR3: CASSPRQESAEQYF; DNA: TGTGCCAGCAGCCCTCGCCAGGAATCGGCCGAGCAGTACTTC
J: TRBJ1-5; V: TRBV20-1; D: .; size: .; CDR3: CSAQIGVRQPQHF; DNA: TGCAGTGCCCAGATAGGGGTGAGGCAGCCCCAGCATTTT
J: TRBJ1-2; V: TRBV29-1; D: .; size: .; CDR3: CSVEAEGQVGGYTF; DNA: TGCAGCGTTGAAGCTGAGGGACAAGTTGGAGGCTACACCTTC
J: TRBJ2-1; V: TRBV12-3/TRBV12-4; D: TRBD1; size: few; CDR3: CASSLILRGHSEQFF; DNA: TGTGCCAGCAGTTTAATACTCAGGGGGCATAGTGAGCAGTTCTTC
J: TRBJ1-5; V: TRBV20-1; D: TRBD1; size: .; CDR3: CSARDARTGPNQPQHF; DNA: TGCAGTGCTAGAGATGCCAGGACAGGGCCTAATCAGCCCCAGCATTTT
J: TRBJ2-7; V: TRBV19; D: TRBD2; size: many; CDR3: CASSIVREGEQYF; DNA: TGTGCCAGTAGTATCGTCAGGGAGGGCGAGCAGTACTTC
J: TRBJ2-5; V: TRBV13; D: .; size: .; CDR3: CASSPWDNQETQYF; DNA: TGTGCCAGCAGCCCGTGGGACAACCAAGAGACCCAGTACTTC
J: TRBJ1-1; V: TRBV18; D: .; size: few; CDR3: CASSPPGGLNTEAFF; DNA: TGTGCCAGCTCACCACCGGGGGGATTGAACACTGAAGCTTTCTTT
J: TRBJ2-7; V: TRBV5-4; D: .; size: many; CDR3: CASSSPSTRDNLRPYEQYF; DNA: TGTGCCAGCAGCTCCCCCTCGACTAGAGACAACCTAAGGCCCTACGAGCAGTACTTC
J: TRBJ2-7; V: TRBV7-8; D: .; size: few; CDR3: CASSSTFLGAYEQYF; DNA: TGTGCCAGCAGCTCAACCTTCCTGGGCGCCTACGAGCAGTACTTC
J: TRBJ1-5; V: TRBV27; D: TRBD1; size: .; CDR3: CASSWTGRGQPQHF; DNA: TGTGCCAGCAGCTGGACAGGGAGGGGTCAGCCCCAGCATTTT
J: TRBJ1-2; V: TRBV7-9; D: .; size: .; CDR3: CASSDTGSLYGYTF; DNA: TGTGCCAGCAGCGATACCGGGTCCCTCTATGGCTACACCTTC
J: TRBJ2-3; V: TRBV7-9; D: .; size: .; CDR3: CASSSPSSATDTQYF; DNA: TGTGCCAGCAGCTCTCCCAGTAGCGCCACAGATACGCAGTATTTT
J: TRBJ2-3; V: TRBV6-4; D: .; size: few; CDR3: CASSTRAHSTDTQYF; DNA: TGTGCCAGCAGCACGCGGGCCCATAGCACAGATACGCAGTATTTT
J: TRBJ2-3; V: TRBV7-2; D: .; size: .; CDR3: CASSVSSRRILF; DNA: TGTGCCAGCAGCGTTAGCTCCCGGAGGATTCTTTTT
J: TRBJ2-2; V: TRBV19; D: .; size: .; CDR3: CASSGAANTGELFF; DNA: TGTGCCAGTAGTGGGGCAGCGAACACCGGGGAGCTGTTTTTT
J: TRBJ2-2; V: TRBV6-2/TRBV6-3; D: .; size: .; CDR3: CASSRDSQAGELFF; DNA: TGTGCCAGCAGTCGCGACTCCCAGGCCGGGGAGCTGTTTTTT
J: TRBJ1-2; V: TRBV11-2; D: .; size: .; CDR3: CASSLEYAAGIYGYTF; DNA: TGTGCCAGCAGCTTAGAATACGCGGCAGGCATCTATGGCTACACCTTC
J: TRBJ2-3; V: TRBV5-6; D: TRBD2; size: many; CDR3: CASSPPVTSGRRTDTQYF; DNA: TGTGCCAGCAGCCCGCCGGTCACTAGCGGGAGGAGGACAGATACGCAGTATTTT
J: TRBJ2-1; V: TRBV19; D: TRBD2; size: few; CDR3: CASTVPGLAGEGEVFF; DNA: TGTGCCAGTACCGTTCCGGGACTAGCGGGAGAAGGAGAGGTGTTCTTC
J: TRBJ2-7; V: TRBV3-1; D: TRBD1; size: many; CDR3: CASSLRDRHYEQYF; DNA: TGTGCCAGCAGCCTCCGGGACAGACACTACGAGCAGTACTTC
J: TRBJ2-7; V: TRBV12-3/TRBV12-4; D: TRBD1; size: few; CDR3: CASSFPGTAYEQYF; DNA: TGTGCCAGCAGTTTCCCCGGGACAGCCTACGAGCAGTACTTC
J: TRBJ2-2; V: TRBV27; D: TRBD2; size: many; CDR3: CASSPLAGASTGELFF; DNA: TGTGCCAGCAGTCCATTAGCGGGAGCAAGTACCGGGGAGCTGTTTTTT
J: TRBJ2-2; V: TRBV3-1; D: .; size: .; CDR3: CASSRFGELFF; DNA: TGTGCCAGCAGCCGTTTCGGGGAGCTGTTTTTT
J: TRBJ2-2; V: TRBV9; D: .; size: few; CDR3: CASSARGPNTGELFF; DNA: TGTGCCAGCTCGGCGAGGGGACCGAACACCGGGGAGCTGTTTTTT
J: TRBJ2-5; V: TRBV12-3/TRBV12-4; D: .; size: few; CDR3: CATAVGRGETQYF; DNA: TGTGCCACCGCGGTGGGAAGGGGGGAGACCCAGTACTTC
J: TRBJ2-7; V: TRBV6-2/TRBV6-3; D: .; size: medium-sized; CDR3: CASSYSGMGYEQYF; DNA: TGTGCCAGCAGCTATAGCGGAATGGGCTACGAGCAGTACTTC
J: TRBJ2-1; V: TRBV20-1; D: TRBD2; size: .; CDR3: CSARVSLAGVNEQFF; DNA: TGCAGTGCTAGAGTGAGCCTAGCGGGAGTCAATGAGCAGTTCTTC
J: TRBJ2-7; V: TRBV7-7; D: TRBD2; size: many; CDR3: CASSPGTTSEQYF; DNA: TGTGCCAGCTCGCCAGGGACTACCAGCGAGCAGTACTTC
J: TRBJ2-1; V: TRBV10-2; D: TRBD2; size: few; CDR3: CASVSLSGSSYNEQFF; DNA: TGCGCCAGCGTATCGCTTAGCGGGAGCTCCTACAATGAGCAGTTCTTC
J: TRBJ2-7; V: TRBV12-3/TRBV12-4; D: TRBD1; size: .; CDR3: CASRQGHYEQYF; DNA: TGTGCCAGCAGACAGGGGCACTACGAGCAGTACTTC
J: TRBJ1-2; V: TRBV20-1; D: TRBD1; size: .; CDR3: CSARDTTGGFYF; DNA: TGCAGTGCTAGAGATACGACAGGGGGTTTTTACTTC
J: TRBJ2-5; V: TRBV9; D: TRBD1; size: .; CDR3: CASSQDGQGRETQYF; DNA: TGTGCCAGCAGCCAAGACGGACAGGGTAGGGAGACCCAGTACTTC
J: TRBJ1-5; V: TRBV6-6; D: .; size: .; CDR3: CASSQKGNQPQHF; DNA: TGTGCCAGCAGTCAGAAAGGGAATCAGCCCCAGCATTTT
J: TRBJ1-5; V: TRBV5-1; D: .; size: .; CDR3: CASSLEGSGDQPQHF; DNA: TGCGCCAGCAGCTTGGAAGGGTCCGGGGATCAGCCCCAGCATTTT
J: TRBJ2-7; V: TRBV5-1; D: .; size: .; CDR3: CASSLDSTQYF; DNA: TGCGCCAGCAGCTTGGATTCGACGCAGTACTTC
J: TRBJ2-3; V: TRBV7-2; D: .; size: .; CDR3: CASSLAGRLPSTDTQYF; DNA: TGTGCCAGCAGCTTAGCCGGGCGCCTACCTAGCACAGATACGCAGTATTTT
J: TRBJ2-1; V: TRBV5-1; D: .; size: .; CDR3: CASIPGLLPYNEQFF; DNA: TGCGCCAGCATTCCGGGACTTCTCCCTTACAATGAGCAGTTCTTC
J: TRBJ2-1; V: TRBV4-3; D: .; size: many; CDR3: CASSQDSQDPPLGQFF; DNA: TGCGCCAGCAGCCAAGATTCGCAGGACCCACCTCTGGGGCAGTTCTTC
J: TRBJ2-5; V: TRBV5-1; D: TRBD2; size: few; CDR3: CASTPRSAGGWQETQYF; DNA: TGCGCCAGCACCCCGCGGTCAGCGGGAGGTTGGCAAGAGACCCAGTACTTC
J: TRBJ1-1; V: TRBV27; D: TRBD1; size: .; CDR3: CASRTGGTEAFF; DNA: TGTGCCAGCAGAACAGGGGGCACTGAAGCTTTCTTT
J: TRBJ1-5; V: TRBV7-2; D: .; size: .; CDR3: CASSLGWTENQPQHF; DNA: TGTGCCAGCAGCTTGGGCTGGACAGAAAATCAGCCCCAGCATTTT
J: TRBJ1-1; V: TRBV19; D: TRBD1; size: .; CDR3: CASSIPGGTEAFF; DNA: TGTGCCAGTAGTATTCCAGGGGGCACTGAAGCTTTCTTT
J: TRBJ1-1; V: TRBV27; D: .; size: .; CDR3: CASSRGGWNTEAFF; DNA: TGTGCCAGCAGTAGGGGGGGCTGGAACACTGAAGCTTTCTTT
J: TRBJ1-4; V: TRBV4-1; D: .; size: .; CDR3: CASSHPGNEKLFF; DNA: TGCGCCAGCAGCCACCCAGGGAACGAAAAACTGTTTTTT
J: TRBJ1-1; V: TRBV7-9; D: TRBD1; size: .; CDR3: CASSPWRDRSKTEAFF; DNA: TGTGCCAGCAGCCCATGGCGGGACAGGTCTAAGACTGAAGCTTTCTTT
J: TRBJ2-1; V: TRBV24-1; D: .; size: many; CDR3: CATSDGDSRHNEQFF; DNA: TGTGCCACCAGTGATGGGGACTCCCGGCACAATGAGCAGTTCTTC
J: TRBJ2-5; V: TRBV11-2; D: TRBD2; size: few; CDR3: CASSLVGRGDQETQYF; DNA: TGTGCCAGCAGCTTAGTTGGACGGGGGGATCAAGAGACCCAGTACTTC
J: TRBJ1-1; V: TRBV5-4; D: .; size: .; CDR3: CASSRPGGNTEAFF; DNA: TGTGCCAGCAGCCGCCCAGGAGGGAACACTGAAGCTTTCTTT
J: TRBJ2-4; V: TRBV7-9; D: TRBD1; size: .; CDR3: CASSLADRNIQYF; DNA: TGTGCCAGCAGCTTAGCGGACAGGAACATTCAGTACTTC
J: TRBJ2-2; V: TRBV6-2/TRBV6-3; D: .; size: few; CDR3: CASSWQDTGELFF; DNA: TGTGCCAGCAGTTGGCAAGACACCGGGGAGCTGTTTTTT
J: TRBJ1-1; V: TRBV9; D: .; size: .; CDR3: CASSPRTKNTEAFF; DNA: TGTGCCAGCAGCCCCCGGACTAAAAACACTGAAGCTTTCTTT